Listed below are T cell receptor beta chains from one sample, sequenced in a study of OX40 agonist ivuxolimab in advanced cancers. The assay was immunoSEQ multiplex PCR, and TCRdb's table has in-frame clones only and misses some. The sample carries more than 75,000 clones, more than 75% recorded once. The input for sequencing was CD4+ or CD8+ T cells sorted from blood, taken in a trial of the OX40 agonist ivuxolimab. The source is an adult with an advanced solid tumor such as melanoma, head and neck, liver or kidney cancer. Both conserved end residues are part of each CDR3. A D gene is named only where the DNA matches it firmly. The listing skips clone size in some rows; elsewhere it reads once, few, many or a size class.

V gene	D gene	clone size	J gene	CDR3 DNA	CDR3 protein
TRBV27	.	.	TRBJ2-1	TGTGCCAGCAGTTTACGGACACCGACCTACAATGAGCAGTTCTTC	CASSLRTPTYNEQFF
TRBV5-8	.	.	TRBJ2-7	TGTGCCAGCAGCCCCCAAGGGCGGGTCTACGAGCAGTACTTC	CASSPQGRVYEQYF
TRBV11-2	TRBD1	.	TRBJ2-1	TGTGCCAGCAGCGAGAGCCGGACAGGGTATAGTGAGCAGTTCTTC	CASSESRTGYSEQFF
TRBV30	TRBD1	.	TRBJ2-7	TGTGCCTGGAGTGGACAGGGGCTTGAGCAGTACTTC	CAWSGQGLEQYF
TRBV5-1	.	.	TRBJ2-1	TGCGCCAGCAGCTTCGGACAGATCTCCTACAATGAGCAGTTCTTC	CASSFGQISYNEQFF
TRBV4-3	.	.	TRBJ2-3	TGCGCCAGCAGCCAAGCGATTAGCACAGATACGCAGTATTTT	CASSQAISTDTQYF
TRBV11-2	.	.	TRBJ1-5	TGTGCCAGCAGCCCACGGACGGGTAAGAATCAGCCCCAGCATTTT	CASSPRTGKNQPQHF
TRBV18	.	.	TRBJ1-3	TGTGCCAGCTCAACAAAACAGGGTATCTCTGGAAACACCATATATTTT	CASSTKQGISGNTIYF
TRBV28	TRBD1	.	TRBJ2-1	TGTGCCAGCAGCCCTACCCTAGGGGGCAAGGGCGCCTACAATGAGCAGTTCTTC	CASSPTLGGKGAYNEQFF
TRBV27	.	.	TRBJ1-1	TGTGCCAGCCGCAGGGTTGGGGGCACTGAAGCTTTCTTT	CASRRVGGTEAFF
TRBV2	TRBD1	.	TRBJ2-6	TGTGCCAGCAGTGCGGGACAGGACTCTGGGGCCAACGTCCTGACTTTC	CASSAGQDSGANVLTF
TRBV6-6	.	.	TRBJ2-7	TGTGCCAGCAGTTACTCGGACAACTACGAGCAGTACTTC	CASSYSDNYEQYF
TRBV6-5	TRBD1	.	TRBJ2-7	TGTGCCAGCAGTTTGCGGCGACAGGGTGATAGCGACGAGCAGTACTTC	CASSLRRQGDSDEQYF
TRBV7-2	.	.	TRBJ2-5	TGTGCCAGCAGCTTAAGTTTAGCGGCAGAGACCCAGTACTTC	CASSLSLAAETQYF
TRBV18	TRBD1	.	TRBJ1-1	TGTGCCAGCTCACCGGCCCGAGGGGGCGAAGGAACTGAAGCTTTCTTT	CASSPARGGEGTEAFF
TRBV7-2	.	.	TRBJ1-3	TGTGCCAGCAGCTTATGGACTGTCAATGGAAACACCATATATTTT	CASSLWTVNGNTIYF
TRBV6-5	TRBD1	.	TRBJ2-7	TGTGCCAGCAGGGCGGCAGGGGGCACCTACGAGCAGTACTTC	CASRAAGGTYEQYF
TRBV6-5	.	.	TRBJ2-5	TGTGCCAGCAGTTACTCGCTGGCAGAAGAGACCCAGTACTTC	CASSYSLAEETQYF
TRBV15	TRBD2	.	TRBJ2-1	TGTGCCACCAGCGGATCGGGGGGGCCGTTTAACAATGAGCAGTTCTTC	CATSGSGGPFNNEQFF
TRBV27	TRBD1	.	TRBJ1-6	TGTGCCAGCAGTTTCGGAAGGGACAGATATTCACCCCTCCACTTT	CASSFGRDRYSPLHF
TRBV5-4	TRBD1	.	TRBJ2-1	TGTGCCAGCAGCTCAGGGGACAGCACCTACAATGAGCAGTTCTTC	CASSSGDSTYNEQFF
TRBV27	.	.	TRBJ2-7	TGTGCCAGCAGTTTTGGAGCCATACCCTACGAGCAGTACTTC	CASSFGAIPYEQYF
TRBV5-1	TRBD2	.	TRBJ2-5	TGCGCCAGCAGCCAGATACTAGCGGGAGGGTTTGGAGAGACCCAGTACTTC	CASSQILAGGFGETQYF
TRBV5-4	.	.	TRBJ1-6	TGTGCCAGCAGCACGAATGTAATCGGGGATTCACCCCTCCACTTT	CASSTNVIGDSPLHF
TRBV6-1	.	.	TRBJ1-1	TGTGCCAGCAGTCTGAACCGCGCGCATGAAGCTTTCTTT	CASSLNRAHEAFF
TRBV6-5	.	.	TRBJ1-2	TGTGCCAGCAGCTGGGACAACAGGGGCTACACCTTC	CASSWDNRGYTF
TRBV7-7	TRBD1	.	TRBJ2-5	TGTGCCAGCAGCTTACAGGGGGAAGAGACCCAGTACTTC	CASSLQGEETQYF
TRBV5-1	.	once	TRBJ1-4	TGCGCCAGCAGCTTAGCAGGACCCAATGAAAAACTGTTTTTT	CASSLAGPNEKLFF
TRBV5-1	.	.	TRBJ1-1	TGCGCCAGCAGCTTGACTCTCCCCGAGAACACTGAAGCTTTCTTT	CASSLTLPENTEAFF
TRBV6-1	.	.	TRBJ2-1	TGTGCCAGCAGTTGGGGGTGGAATGAGCAGTTCTTC	CASSWGWNEQFF
TRBV4-1	.	.	TRBJ2-7	TGCGCCAGCAGCCAAGAAGAGCGGTTAACCTACGAGCAGTACTTC	CASSQEERLTYEQYF
TRBV4-2	.	.	TRBJ1-2	TGTGCCAGCAGCCAAGATCATGGGTTTAGTGGCTACACCTTC	CASSQDHGFSGYTF
TRBV18	.	once	TRBJ2-5	TGTGCCAGCTCACCCGACCGTCAAGAGACCCAGTACTTC	CASSPDRQETQYF
TRBV7-8	TRBD1	.	TRBJ1-2	TGTGCCAGCAGCCCGACAGGGTACAGAGGCTACACCTTC	CASSPTGYRGYTF
TRBV7-2	.	.	TRBJ1-1	TGTGCCAGCAGCTTAGTCGGGATAGAAGCTTTCTTT	CASSLVGIEAFF
TRBV18	.	.	TRBJ2-2	TGTGCCAGCTCACCACCATCCCGGGGGAACACCGGGGAGCTGTTTTTT	CASSPPSRGNTGELFF
TRBV18	.	.	TRBJ1-4	TGTGCCAGCTTATTCAAGGCTGGGAATAATGAAAAACTGTTTTTT	CASLFKAGNNEKLFF
TRBV15	.	.	TRBJ1-5	TGTGCCACCAACGACAGGCGTAGCAATCAGCCCCAGCATTTT	CATNDRRSNQPQHF
TRBV5-1	.	.	TRBJ2-5	TGCGCCAGCAGCTTGCCGGGACCCGGGGAGACCCAGTACTTC	CASSLPGPGETQYF